This T cell receptor (beta chain) comes out of a study of blood T cell repertoires in COVID-19. For the study at large: COVID-19 samples from acute and convalescent phases originated in the United States, Italy and Spain. Sources were T cells, B-cell-depleted T cells, or PBMCs; the material itself was cDNA or gDNA.

CDR1 and CDR2 (germline): MGHRA, YSYEKL. V lost 0 bases, J lost 5 bases, and 5 bases lay in between. CDR3 length: 13 amino acids. In the original analysis: Reference gene primer amplification gave nucleated cell count estimates. TCRdb keeps only in-frame clones here, not all; method: immunoSEQ multiplex PCR. The D gene and trimming were derived from the DNA, and the V and J assignments and clone size from that table. This sample has 200,000 to 300,000 clones; 86% occur once, and the top ten carry approximately 2%. The chain is built from TRBV4-1 and TRBJ1-5; D remains unclear. Sequenced sample: peripheral blood. This clonotype was sampled from a man aged 25 to 45 with active or convalescent COVID-19. In DNA form, the CDR3 reads TGCGCCAGCAGCCAAGATAACTATCAGCCCCAGCATTTT. This codes for CASSQDNYQPQHF.